This TCR beta chain was sequenced during a study of PD-L1 blockade in urothelial cancer. The assay was immunoSEQ multiplex PCR, and TCRdb's table has in-frame clones only and misses some. The sample comprises tens of thousands of clones, about 85% of which are singletons, and 6.5% to 8% rests with the top ten. V was clipped by 2 bases and J by 8 bases; unmatched bases: 7. The CDR3 runs 14 residues. Germline lookup yields CDR1 SGHVS and CDR2 FQNEAQ. V is TRBV7-8 and J is TRBJ1-2, with 8 bases identical to TRBD1. The TCR originated in a man in his 60s with urothelial cancer. Sequencing used PBMCs, obtained around atezolizumab (anti-PD-L1) treatment. CDR3 nucleotides: TGTGCCAGCAGCTTAATCCAGGGGGCGGGAGGCTACACCTTC. This codes for CASSLIQGAGGYTF.